This T cell receptor beta chain was retrieved from a study of Ad26.COV2.S vaccination and SARS-CoV-2 variants. Study-level findings and limits: Measurements of TCR breadth and depth may have given underestimates of the total T cell responses.

Treatment of the sample: 15 to 20 received Ad26.COV2.S at low or high dose, single or two shots; about 5 received placebo; per-sample allocation not given. Material that was analyzed had been drawn on day 63 after the first vaccine or placebo injection. In the vaccine, an Ad26 vector expressed the SARS-CoV-2 spike of the Wuhan strain. Comments on this clone: Its cognate antigen is unknown.

The CDR3 contains 14 residues. Trimming shortened V by 3 bases and J by 7 bases, and 15 bases separated the two germline ends. CDR1 is SGHVS and CDR2 is FNYEAQ in the germline V gene. TCRdb's table, derived via immunoSEQ multiplex PCR, lists solely in-frame clones and lacks some. The sample holds about 420,000 clones, roughly 90% seen once. The gene calls are TRBV7-6 and TRBJ2-5; possibly TRBD1 for D (5 bases). Material: peripheral blood, obtained in a trial of Ad26.COV2.S vaccine versus placebo. The source is a person between 18 and 59 years old who received the Ad26.COV2.S COVID-19 vaccine or a placebo. CDR3 region: CASSLLQGPGTQYF. The CDR3, as DNA: TGTGCCAGCAGCTTGCTGCAGGGCCCGGGGACCCAGTACTTC.